One sample yielded the 7 T cell receptor beta chains listed below, sequenced in a study of response to subunit inactivated influenza vaccine. TCRdb itself ran the RT-PCR reads through MiXCR, one entry per CDR3 protein. Altogether 650,000 to 700,000 distinct CDR3 sequences are present, around 14% being singletons, with the ten largest covering approximately 10%. This sample comprised PBMCs from blood, obtained 11 to 12 days after vaccination. Receptors were obtained from a man aged 45-60 years who received an inactivated influenza vaccine.

V and J are TRBV15 and TRBJ2-1; D is undetermined. CDR3 size: 18 residues. Germline-derived CDR1 and CDR2 are LNHNV and YYDKDF (reference sequence). The ends were cut back, 3 bases at V and 3 bases at J, with 21 bases in the middle. The CDR3 region has the DNA TGTGCCACCAGCAGCCCCCTATCATCCGCGCAAAACTACAATGAGCAGTTCTTC. Translated, it gives CATSSPLSSAQNYNEQFF.

This chain uses TRBV5-1 with TRBJ2-1; 9 bases are shared with TRBD2. This CDR3 is built from 16 residues. V shed 6 bases, J shed 7 bases, and the junction held 14 bases outside the gene matches. Germline lookup yields CDR1 SGHRS and CDR2 YFSETQ. The DNA for the CDR3 is TGCGCCAGCACCCCGCCCGAGCGGGGGGTATGGAATGAGCAGTTCTTC. Encoded protein: CASTPPERGVWNEQFF.

The table lists this clonotype with a few counts. The V call is TRBV20-1, the J call TRBJ2-1; D is possibly TRBD1 (5 bases). CDR1 is DFQATT and CDR2 is SNEGSKA in the germline V gene (reference sequence). This CDR3 has 13 amino acids. Trimming took off 3 bases at V and 4 bases at J, with 10 bases between the two ends. The CDR3 reads CSARTAAYNEQFF. In DNA, the CDR3 is TGCAGTGCTAGGACAGCAGCATACAATGAGCAGTTCTTC.

This clonotype was recorded at least ten times. The chain links TRBV4-3 to TRBJ1-5; a weak D match, TRBD1 (5 bases). V lost 0 bases, J lost 4 bases, and 13 bases lay in between. Per the germline V gene, CDR1 is LGHNA and CDR2 is YSLEER. The CDR3 extends over 16 amino acids. The CDR3 region has the DNA TGCGCCAGCAGCCAAGAGGCAGGGAAGAGGAATCAGCCCCAGCATTTT. It translates to CASSQEAGKRNQPQHF.

This clonotype occurred many times. The chain is built from TRBV7-2 and TRBJ2-1, with 8 bases fitting TRBD1. The junction had 6 bases not matched to a gene; V was cut back by 5 bases and J by 0 bases. Germline V gives CDR1 SGHTA, CDR2 FQGNSA. The CDR3 is 16 residues long. The CDR3 spells CASSPTGTGSYNEQFF. The CDR3 DNA reads as TGTGCCAGCAGCCCCACCGGGACAGGCTCCTACAATGAGCAGTTCTTC.

This chain connects TRBV6-1 to TRBJ2-2; D is unclear. CDR1 is MNHNS, CDR2 SASEGT, per germline. The germline V and J ends were trimmed by 6 bases and 2 bases, with 13 bases remaining between them. The CDR3 extends over 15 amino acids. This CDR3 reads CASRLADGNTGELFF. The CDR3 DNA reads as TGTGCCAGCAGGCTTGCCGACGGAAACACCGGGGAGCTGTTTTTT.

V usage is TRBV29-1 and J usage is TRBJ2-2, with a tentative D call TRBD2 (6 bases). This CDR3 is 16 amino acids long. Germline lookup yields CDR1 SQVTM and CDR2 ANQGSEA. The ends were cut back, 1 base at V and 5 bases at J, with 17 bases in the middle. The CDR3 sequence: CSVEGFRGGRTGELFF. In DNA form, the CDR3 reads TGCAGCGTTGAAGGATTTCGGGGAGGAAGGACCGGGGAGCTGTTTTTT.